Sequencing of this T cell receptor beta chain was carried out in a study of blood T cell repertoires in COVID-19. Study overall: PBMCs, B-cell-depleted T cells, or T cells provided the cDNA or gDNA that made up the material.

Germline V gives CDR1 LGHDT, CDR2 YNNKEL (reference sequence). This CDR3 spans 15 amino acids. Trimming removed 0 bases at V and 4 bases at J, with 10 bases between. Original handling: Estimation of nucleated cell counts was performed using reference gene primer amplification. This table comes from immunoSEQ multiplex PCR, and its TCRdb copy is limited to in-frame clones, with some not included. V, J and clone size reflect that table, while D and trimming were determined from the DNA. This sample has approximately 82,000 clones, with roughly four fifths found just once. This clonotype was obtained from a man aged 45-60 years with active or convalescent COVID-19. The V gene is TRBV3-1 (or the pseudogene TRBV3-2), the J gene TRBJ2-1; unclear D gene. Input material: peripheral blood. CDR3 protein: CASSQDHRVYNEQFF. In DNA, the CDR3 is TGTGCCAGCAGCCAAGATCATCGGGTATACAATGAGCAGTTCTTC.